This T cell receptor beta chain was sequenced for a study of shared clonotypes between healthy human individuals. Overall study findings and caveats: Non-shared clonotypes had lower generation probabilities than clonotypes shared by all four sorted-subset donors.

Trimming removed 8 bases from V and 4 bases from J; junction bases left unmatched: 12. CDR1 is SGHTA and CDR2 is FQGNSA in the germline V gene. This CDR3 spans 15 amino acids. Caucasian adults living in Nashville, Tennessee, provided all samples. This clone appeared a few times. Its target is unknown. Replicate sorted-subset PCRs were loaded with around 0.2 ug DNA, tens of thousands of T cell genomes. The data were produced by immunoSEQ multiplex PCR, yet TCRdb's version contains in-frame clones alone and is incomplete. In the table there are 190,000 or so clones, over 50% of which are singletons. The clonotype was recovered from a man aged 25 to 40 in good health. This chain joins TRBV7-2 and TRBJ2-3; 7 positions agree with TRBD2. The sample comprised memory CD4+ T cells sorted from blood. Specified subset: CD45RA-negative fraction. The CDR3 DNA reads as TGTGCCAGCGCGAGTAGCGGGCTACTCGCAGATACGCAGTATTTT. Its protein product is CASASSGLLADTQYF.